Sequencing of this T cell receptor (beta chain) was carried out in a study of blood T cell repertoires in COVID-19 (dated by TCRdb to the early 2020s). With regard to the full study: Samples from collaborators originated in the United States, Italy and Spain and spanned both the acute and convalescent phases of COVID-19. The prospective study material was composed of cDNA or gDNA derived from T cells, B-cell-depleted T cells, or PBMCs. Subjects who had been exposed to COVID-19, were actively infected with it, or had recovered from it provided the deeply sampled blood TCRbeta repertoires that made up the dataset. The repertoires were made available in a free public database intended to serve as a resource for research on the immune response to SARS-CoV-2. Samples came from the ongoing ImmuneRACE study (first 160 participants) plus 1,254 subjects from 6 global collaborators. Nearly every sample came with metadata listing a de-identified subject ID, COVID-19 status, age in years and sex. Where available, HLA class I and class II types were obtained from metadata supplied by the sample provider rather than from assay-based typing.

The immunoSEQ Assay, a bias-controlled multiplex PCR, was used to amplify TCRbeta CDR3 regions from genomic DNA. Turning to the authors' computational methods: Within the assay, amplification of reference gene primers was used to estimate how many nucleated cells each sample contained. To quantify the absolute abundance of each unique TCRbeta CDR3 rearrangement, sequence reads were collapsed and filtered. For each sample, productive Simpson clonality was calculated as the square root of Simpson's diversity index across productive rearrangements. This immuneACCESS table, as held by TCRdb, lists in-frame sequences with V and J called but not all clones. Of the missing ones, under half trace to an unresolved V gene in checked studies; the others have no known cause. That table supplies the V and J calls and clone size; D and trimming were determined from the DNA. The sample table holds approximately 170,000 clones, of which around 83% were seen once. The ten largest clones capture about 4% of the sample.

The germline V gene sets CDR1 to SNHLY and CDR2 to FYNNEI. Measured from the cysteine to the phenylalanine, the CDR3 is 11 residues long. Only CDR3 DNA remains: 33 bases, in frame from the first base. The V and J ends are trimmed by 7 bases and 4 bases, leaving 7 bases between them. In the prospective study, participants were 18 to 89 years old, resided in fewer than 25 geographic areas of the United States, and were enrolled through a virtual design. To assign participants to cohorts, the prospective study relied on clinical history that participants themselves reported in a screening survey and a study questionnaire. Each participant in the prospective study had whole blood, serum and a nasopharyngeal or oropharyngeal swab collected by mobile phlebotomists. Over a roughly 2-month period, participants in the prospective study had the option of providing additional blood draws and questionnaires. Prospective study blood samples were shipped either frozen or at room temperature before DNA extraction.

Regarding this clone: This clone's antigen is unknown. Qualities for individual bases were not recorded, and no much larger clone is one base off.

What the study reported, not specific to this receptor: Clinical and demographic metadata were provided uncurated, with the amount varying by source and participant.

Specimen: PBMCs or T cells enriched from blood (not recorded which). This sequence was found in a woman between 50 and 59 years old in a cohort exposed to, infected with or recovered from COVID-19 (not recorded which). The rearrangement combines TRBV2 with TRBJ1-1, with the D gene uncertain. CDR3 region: CASTERTEAFF. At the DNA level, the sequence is TGTGCCAGCACTGAGCGCACTGAAGCTTTCTTT. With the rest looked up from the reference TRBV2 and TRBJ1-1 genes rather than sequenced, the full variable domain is EPEVTQTPSHQVTQMGQEVILRCVPISNHLYFYWYRQILGQKVEFLVSFYNNEISEKSEIFDDQFSVERPDGSNFTLKIRSTKLEDSAMYFCASTERTEAFFGQGTRLTVV.